Below, 22 T cell receptor beta chains from the same sample are listed, as sequenced in a study of T cells in Graves' hyperthyroidism and ophthalmopathy (dated by TCRdb to between 2019 and 2020). Libraries were prepared through multiplex PCR. Sequenced on an Illumina HiSeq 2000. TCR beta CDR3 regions were amplified from RNA transcripts. The TCR CDR3 was subjected to a first round of RT-PCR using the HTBI primer set and the Qiagen OneStep RT-PCR kit. TCRdb took the public reads, trimmed them with fastp at Q25, ran MiXCR for clone calling and kept in-frame beta chains. Each entry is one CDR3 protein sequence, shown with its most common DNA and genes. This sample gives hundreds of thousands of distinct CDR3 sequences in total; about two fifths of them show up just once. Together, the top ten hold around 10% of the sample. Input material: blood. These receptors all come from a man in his late teens or twenties with Graves' hyperthyroidism.

This clonotype was seen at least ten times. This rearrangement joins TRBV7-3 to TRBJ2-2; a possible D gene is TRBD1 (5 bases). The CDR3 is 14 residues long. V gave up 7 bases and J gave up 4 bases, with 13 bases separating them. Per the germline V gene, CDR1 is SGHTA and CDR2 is FQGTGA. CDR3 in DNA: TGTGCCAGCAACCTGGGGCTTAGCACCGGGGAGCTGTTTTTT. This codes for CASNLGLSTGELFF.

This clonotype was counted ten times or more. The chain joins TRBV5-4 to TRBJ1-1; D is uncertain. Trimming cost V 7 bases and J 7 bases, with 5 bases left between them. The CDR3 spans 9 residues. Germline loops: CDR1 SGHNT, CDR2 YYREEE (reference sequence). CDR3 region: CASGDEAFF. The CDR3, as DNA: TGTGCCAGCGGCGATGAAGCTTTCTTT.

The chain uses TRBV24-1 and TRBJ2-5, with TRBD1 matching 11 bases. This CDR3 is 15 amino acids long. In germline, CDR1 is KGHDR, CDR2 SFDVKD. V shed 11 bases and J 6 bases; nucleotides not matched to a gene: 13. The CDR3 nucleotides read TGTGCCAGCGGATCCAGGACAGGGGGCTTGAAGACCCAGTACTTC. It translates to CASGSRTGGLKTQYF.

The V gene is TRBV2, the J gene TRBJ1-3, with 10 positions matching TRBD1. V shed 4 bases, J shed 10 bases, and the junction held 7 bases outside the gene matches. This CDR3 comprises 14 residues. Germline V gene data show CDR1 as SNHLY and CDR2 as FYNNEI. CDR3 residues: CASSGTGGGETIYF. The CDR3 nucleotides are TGTGCCAGCAGTGGGACAGGGGGAGGGGAGACCATATATTTT.

The V and J genes are TRBV10-3 and TRBJ2-5; 9 nucleotides line up with TRBD1. This CDR3 is built from 15 residues. V shed 6 bases and J 5 bases; nucleotides not matched to a gene: 10. Germline assignment: CDR1 ENHRY and CDR2 SYGVKD. This CDR3 reads CAISSGTGKGETQYF. The CDR3 coding sequence is TGTGCCATCAGCTCCGGGACAGGGAAGGGGGAGACCCAGTACTTC.

Comment on this clonotype: Given a much more abundant clone one base away, this may be a read error. The chain uses TRBV2 and TRBJ1-3; D remains unclear. CDR1 SNHLY and CDR2 FYNNEI come from the germline V gene. CDR3 length: 13 residues. CDR3 bases: TGTGCCAGCATCACCGGCTCTGGAAACGCCATATATTTT. Residues: CASITGSGNAIYF.

This clonotype was counted ten times or more. The CDR3: CASSPGQGYTEAFF. The CDR3 DNA is TGTGCCAGTAGTCCGGGACAGGGATACACTGAAGCTTTCTTT. The rearrangement joins TRBV2 to TRBJ1-1, with TRBD1 matching over 9 bases. With 9 bases clipped from V and 3 bases from J, the junction kept 8 bases outside the gene matches. The CDR3 has 14 residues. CDR1 and CDR2 (germline): SNHLY, FYNNEI.

This rearrangement joins TRBV7-8 to TRBJ2-7; tentatively, D is TRBD2 (5 bases). Trimming shortened V by 5 bases and J by 2 bases, and 13 bases separated the two germline ends. The CDR3 totals 14 residues. CDR1 SGHVS and CDR2 FQNEAQ come from the germline V gene. CDR3 nucleotide sequence: TGTGCCAGCAGCGTATCAGAGGGCCCCTACGAGCAGTACTTC. Protein product: CASSVSEGPYEQYF.

V and J are TRBV15 and TRBJ2-3; 11 bases match TRBD2. V shed 3 bases, J shed 2 bases, and the junction held 7 bases outside the gene matches. Germline CDR1 reads LNHNV; CDR2 reads YYDKDF (reference sequence). The CDR3 runs to 17 residues. The CDR3 nucleotides read TGTGCCACCAGCAGCTACGCTAGCGGGGGGATCACAGATACGCAGTATTTT. It translates to CATSSYASGGITDTQYF.

This clonotype was seen only a few times. The chain links TRBV2 to TRBJ1-5; D remains unclear. Trimming removed 1 base at V and 6 bases at J, with 4 bases between. CDR3 length: 12 residues. CDR1 is SNHLY and CDR2 is FYNNEI in the germline V gene. DNA of the CDR3: TGTGCCAGCAGTGAAGACTTTCAGCCCCAGCATTTT. Protein product: CASSEDFQPQHF. Based on the CDR3 plus reference TRBV2 and TRBJ1-5, the full variable domain is EPEVTQTPSHQVTQMGQEVILRCVPISNHLYFYWYRQILGQKVEFLVSFYNNEISEKSEIFDDQFSVERPDGSNFTLKIRSTKLEDSAMYFCASSEDFQPQHFGDGTRLSIL.

This clonotype has ten or more counts. The chain combines TRBV10-3 with TRBJ1-5, with D possibly TRBD1 on 6 matching bases. This CDR3 is built from 16 residues. Trimming removed 2 bases at V and 0 bases at J, with 11 bases between. The germline V gene encodes CDR1 ENHRY and CDR2 SYGVKD. The CDR3 here is CAISEADRYSNQPQHF. The CDR3 DNA sequence: TGTGCCATCAGTGAGGCGGACAGATATAGCAATCAGCCCCAGCATTTT.

This chain joins TRBV7-9 and TRBJ1-2, with 9 nucleotides matching TRBD1. The germline V gene has CDR1 SEHNR and CDR2 FQNEAQ (reference sequence). The CDR3 sequence is 14 residues long. Trimming at V came to 5 bases and at J to 7 bases, leaving 8 bases not matched to a gene. In DNA form, the CDR3 reads TGTGCCAGCAGCCACGCCCCGGACAGGGGTGGCTACACCTTC. Translating it yields CASSHAPDRGGYTF.

This clonotype was detected many times. The genes are TRBV7-2 and TRBJ2-7; 12 nucleotides agree with TRBD1. J was trimmed by 5 bases and V by 1 base; bases with no gene match: 3. The CDR3 consists of 15 residues. From germline, CDR1 is SGHTA and CDR2 FQGNSA. This CDR3 is CASSLGGQGADEQYF. The CDR3 nucleotides are TGTGCCAGCAGCTTAGGGGGACAGGGGGCGGACGAGCAGTACTTC.

This clonotype occurred many times. The rearrangement joins TRBV2 to TRBJ1-5; 10 nucleotides line up with TRBD1. V lost 7 bases to trimming and J lost 6 bases; unmatched junction nucleotides: 6. CDR1 is SNHLY, CDR2 FYNNEI, per germline. This CDR3 is 14 amino acids long. CDR3 region: CASKTGGLGQPQHF. The CDR3 DNA is TGTGCCAGCAAGACAGGGGGCTTGGGTCAGCCCCAGCATTTT. The full variable domain, with the rest looked up from reference TRBV2 and TRBJ1-5, is EPEVTQTPSHQVTQMGQEVILRCVPISNHLYFYWYRQILGQKVEFLVSFYNNEISEKSEIFDDQFSVERPDGSNFTLKIRSTKLEDSAMYFCASKTGGLGQPQHFGDGTRLSIL.

This CDR3 reads CASSVVEAGELFF. In nucleotides, the CDR3 is TGTGCCAGCAGCGTAGTGGAGGCCGGGGAGCTGTTTTTT. This chain uses TRBV9 with TRBJ2-2, with D possibly TRBD2 on 5 matching bases. The CDR3 covers 13 residues. Trimming removed 0 bases at V and 6 bases at J, with 6 bases between. The V gene's germline CDR1 is SGDLS and CDR2 YYNGEE.

In this sample, this clonotype turned up many times. This rearrangement joins TRBV24-1 to TRBJ1-5; TRBD1 might be the D (5 bases). The V and J ends lost 6 bases and 6 bases respectively, with 14 bases between them. The germline CDR1 and CDR2 sequences are KGHDR and SFDVKD. The CDR3 is 14 residues long. CDR3 loop: CATSPSGMVQPQHF. The CDR3 DNA sequence: TGTGCCACCAGTCCCTCAGGGATGGTTCAGCCCCAGCATTTT.

The chain links TRBV2 to TRBJ1-6; D is uncertain. V dropped 3 bases and J dropped 7 bases, with 10 bases sitting between them. CDR3 size: 14 residues. Germline V lookup: CDR1 SNHLY, CDR2 FYNNEI. As DNA, the CDR3 is TGTGCCAGCAGTGATAAGGACGGGAATTCACCCCTCCACTTT. It is translated as CASSDKDGNSPLHF.

Concerning this clonotype itself: Likely a read error: the CDR3 ends without its conserved phenylalanine or tryptophan. DNA for the CDR3: TGTGCCAGCAGTTTAGGAGGCTCTGGCACTGAAGCTTTCCTT. It encodes CASSLGGSGTEAFL. This chain uses TRBV2 with TRBJ1-1, with D unclear. CDR1 and CDR2 (germline): SNHLY, FYNNEI. The length of the CDR3 is 14 residues. V was shortened by 5 bases and J by 4 bases, with 14 bases between the two germline ends.

This clonotype was picked up one time. The junction shows a germline mismatch at one end, possibly a read error. V is TRBV9 and J is TRBJ1-6; the D is unclear. Germline CDR1 and CDR2: SGDLS and YYNGEE. This CDR3 has 14 amino acids. In DNA form, the CDR3 reads TGTGCCAGCAGTGAAAATATTGGGAATTCACCACTCCACTTT. It yields the protein CASSENIGNSPLHF.

This clonotype was found a few times. The V and J genes are TRBV20-1 and TRBJ2-5; 11 bases are a match to TRBD2. Germline V gene lookup returns CDR1 DFQATT and CDR2 SNEGSKA (reference sequence). This CDR3 region has 14 residues. After removal of 5 bases from V and 4 bases from J, the junction contained 6 bases not matched to a gene. CDR3 in amino acids: CSASGLAAGETQYF. CDR3 nucleotides: TGCAGTGCTTCGGGACTAGCGGCCGGAGAGACCCAGTACTTC.

J is TRBJ1-2 and V is TRBV11-2; D gene uncertain. The CDR3 is 14 residues long. Trimming pared 6 bases from V and 3 bases from J, leaving 14 bases between. CDR1 is SGHAT, CDR2 FQNNGV, per germline. CDR3 residues: CASSRQPEDYGYTF. The DNA for the CDR3 is TGTGCCAGCAGTCGGCAACCGGAGGACTATGGCTACACCTTC. Using reference TRBV11-2 and TRBJ1-2 for the parts outside the CDR3, the full variable domain is EAGVAQSPRYKIIEKRQSVAFWCNPISGHATLYWYQQILGQGPKLLIQFQNNGVVDDSQLPKDRFSAERLKGVDSTLKIQPAKLEDSAVYLCASSRQPEDYGYTFGSGTRLTVV.

This clonotype occurred many times. This chain connects TRBV20-1 to TRBJ2-5, with D unclear. The CDR3 extends over 13 amino acids. V was cut by 5 bases and J by 2 bases, with 12 bases left in between. CDR1 and CDR2 (germline): DFQATT, SNEGSKA (reference sequence). The CDR3, as DNA: TGCAGTGCTGGTAGCAGCTCACAAGAGACCCAGTACTTC. Translation: CSAGSSSQETQYF.